This TCR beta chain was sequenced for a study of human T cells and chemical hapten exposure. The sample's time point: patch test 1, 2 weeks after DPC sensitization. Treatment here: therapeutic diphenylcyclopropenone sensitization with weekly scalp DPC. The germline CDR1 and CDR2 sequences are SEHNR and FQNEAQ (reference sequence). V shed 2 bases and J 2 bases; nucleotides not matched to a gene: 4. This CDR3 has 15 amino acids. Original methodology: Per sample, the median was 95,638 TCRs, with values from approximately 25,000 to 650,000. TCRdb called the RACE reads again in MiXCR, with one record for every CDR3 protein. Clone size and V and J calls follow TCRdb, not the original study. Seen here are 150,000 to 200,000 distinct CDR3 sequences, around 15% observed once, and the top ten hold 1.7%. Only a few counts were recorded for this clonotype.

The chain uses TRBV7-9 and TRBJ1-1; 8 bases are shared with TRBD1. This receptor was taken from a woman aged 25 to 39 with alopecia areata. Some clones in this sample may be carry-over from other donors' samples. The sample in question was whole blood, obtained in connection with sensitization to the hapten diphenylcyclopropenone (DPC). CDR3 sequence reads: CASSLRQGPNTEAFF. In DNA form, the CDR3 reads TGTGCCAGCAGCTTACGACAGGGGCCCAACACTGAAGCTTTCTTT.